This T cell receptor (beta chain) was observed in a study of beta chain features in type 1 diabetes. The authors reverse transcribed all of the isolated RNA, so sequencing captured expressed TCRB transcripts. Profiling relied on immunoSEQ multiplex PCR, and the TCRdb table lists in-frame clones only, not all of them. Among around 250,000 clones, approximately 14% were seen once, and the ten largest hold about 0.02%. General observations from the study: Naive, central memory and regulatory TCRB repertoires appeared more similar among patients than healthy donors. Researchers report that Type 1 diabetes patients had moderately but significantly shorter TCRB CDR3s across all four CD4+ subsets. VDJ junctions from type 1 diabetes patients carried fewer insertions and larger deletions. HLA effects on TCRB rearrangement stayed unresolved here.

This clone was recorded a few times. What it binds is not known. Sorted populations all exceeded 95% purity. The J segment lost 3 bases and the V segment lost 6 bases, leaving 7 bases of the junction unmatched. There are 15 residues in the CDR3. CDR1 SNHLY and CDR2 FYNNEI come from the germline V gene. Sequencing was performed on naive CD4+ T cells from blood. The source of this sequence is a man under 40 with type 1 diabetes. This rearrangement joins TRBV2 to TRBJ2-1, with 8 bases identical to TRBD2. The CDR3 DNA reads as TGTGCCAGCAGCCCTCAGGCGGGGGGCTACAATGAGCAGTTCTTC. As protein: CASSPQAGGYNEQFF.